Each of the 10 T cell receptor beta chains below was sequenced from the same sample in a study of shared clonotypes between healthy human individuals (TCRdb year 2020). Library generation was performed with the immunoSEQ multiplex PCR assay. The clones in this table, taken by TCRdb from immuneACCESS, are in-frame only. Not every clone is retained; where verified, under half of the shortfall comes from an unresolved V gene, and the cause of the rest is unknown. This sample holds hundreds of thousands of clones; roughly 70% were observed only once. Of the sample, approximately 1.8% is held by the ten largest clones. Sequenced sample: memory CD4+ T cells sorted from blood. Interpreted using the paper, the cell subset or site label stands for: CD45RA-negative fraction. Receptors originate from a woman in her 30s in good health.

The V gene is TRBV7-2, the J gene TRBJ2-1, with D possibly being TRBD1 (6 bases). The length of the CDR3 is 15 residues. Germline values: CDR1 SGHTA, CDR2 FQGNSA. Trimming removed 6 bases from V and 5 bases from J, with 17 bases in between. CDR3 residues: CASSYLKQGNNEQFF. Here the CDR3 DNA reads TGTGCCAGCAGTTATCTAAAACAGGGCAACAATGAGCAGTTCTTC.

The V and J genes are TRBV7-2 and TRBJ2-1; D may correspond to TRBD1 or TRBD2 (7 bases each). CDR1 is SGHTA and CDR2 is FQGNSA in the germline V gene. CDR3 size: 15 residues. Trimming removed 2 bases from V and 4 bases from J, with 12 bases in between. The CDR3 DNA reads TGTGCCAGCAGCTTATACAGGGGAGGGTACAATGAGCAGTTCTTC. Protein: CASSLYRGGYNEQFF.

The chain carries TRBV25-1 and TRBJ2-7; D gene uncertain. CDR3 length equals 17 residues. Deletions cut 1 base from V and 3 bases from J, with 19 bases between. The germline V gene has CDR1 MGHDK and CDR2 SYGVNS. For the CDR3, the DNA is TGTGCCAGCAGTGAATTGACCAAGACCCTTACACTCTACGAGCAGTACTTC. This codes for CASSELTKTLTLYEQYF.

This clone was observed at least ten times. V is TRBV2 and J is TRBJ2-5; a possible D gene is TRBD1 (6 bases). This CDR3 contains 13 residues. V shed 10 bases and J shed 7 bases, with 19 bases lying between them. Looked up from germline, CDR1 is SNHLY and CDR2 is FYNNEI. The CDR3 DNA is TGTGCCATTAGTCACAGGGTCGGCGGGACCCAGTACTTC. Protein product: CAISHRVGGTQYF.

Written as DNA, the CDR3 is TGTGCCAGCAGCAAACTTCAGGGGGTAAGAATTGGCTACACCTTC. This translates into CASSKLQGVRIGYTF. The chain couples TRBV21-1 to TRBJ1-2; the DNA was not used to check the table's D call, TRBD1. TRBV21-1 has pseudogene status. The CDR3 consists of 15 residues.

The CDR3 sequence: CASSQLTSYNEQFF. DNA of the CDR3: TGTGCCAGCAGTCAGTTAACGTCCTACAATGAGCAGTTCTTC. V is TRBV2 and J is TRBJ2-1; D gene ambiguous. Germline assignment: CDR1 SNHLY and CDR2 FYNNEI. There are 14 residues in the CDR3. Trimming pared 5 bases from V and 1 base from J, leaving 9 bases between.

V gene TRBV28 combines with J gene TRBJ2-3; the D is unclear. CDR3 length: 13 residues. Germline-derived CDR1 and CDR2 are MDHEN and SYDVKM. Trimming took 6 bases from V and 1 from J, leaving 8 bases between them. The CDR3 DNA is TGTGCCAGCAGAGAGACCGGCACAGATACGCAGTATTTT. It translates to CASRETGTDTQYF.

V and J are TRBV5-1 and TRBJ2-3; 12 bases fit TRBD2. The V and J ends lost 3 bases and 5 bases, in that order; junction bases with no gene match: 10. Germline V lookup: CDR1 SGHRS, CDR2 YFSETQ. The CDR3 length is 17 residues. In DNA form, the CDR3 reads TGCGCCAGCAGCTCCAACCCTAGCGGGAGGGCCCAAGATACGCAGTATTTT. Translating gives CASSSNPSGRAQDTQYF.

This chain's CDR3 is CASSGTGGYQPQHF. In DNA, the CDR3 is TGTGCCAGCAGTGGGACAGGGGGTTATCAGCCCCAGCATTTT. This chain connects TRBV2 to TRBJ1-5; 10 bases fit TRBD1. With 4 bases clipped from V and 5 bases from J, the junction kept 2 bases outside the gene matches. CDR3 size: 14 residues. Germline CDR1 is SNHLY and CDR2 is FYNNEI.

In its sample, this clone was seen once. The gene calls are TRBV5-1 and TRBJ2-3; no definite D call. The germline V gene encodes CDR1 SGHRS and CDR2 YFSETQ. V lost 6 bases and J 6 bases, leaving 11 bases between the germline ends. The CDR3 runs to 12 residues. In DNA form, the CDR3 reads TGCGCCAGCATCGGAGAAACGGATACGCAGTATTTT. It translates to CASIGETDTQYF.